This T cell receptor beta chain was obtained from a study of Ad26.COV2.S vaccination and SARS-CoV-2 variants. Treatment noted: roughly 20 received Ad26.COV2.S at low or high dose, single or two shots; about 5 received placebo; per-sample allocation not given. Sample collection was performed on day 63 after the first vaccine or placebo injection. This vaccine is an Ad26 vector that expresses the Wuhan-strain SARS-CoV-2 spike. Generated by immunoSEQ multiplex PCR, the TCRdb table keeps only in-frame clones and is missing some. The table includes 430,000 or so clones, 75% to 95% detected once. CDR3 size: 14 residues. Trimming took off 4 bases at V and 2 bases at J, with 13 bases between the two ends.

J is TRBJ2-7 and V is TRBV5-3; either TRBD1 or TRBD2 may supply D (7 bases each). TRBV5-3 is classed as an ORF, of uncertain function. The starting material was peripheral blood, obtained in a trial of Ad26.COV2.S vaccine versus placebo. The receptor comes from a person between 18 and 60 years old who received the Ad26.COV2.S COVID-19 vaccine or a placebo. In nucleotides, the CDR3 is TGTGCCAGAAGCCACCAGGGGGGGCCCTACGAGCAGTACTTC. Encoded protein: CARSHQGGPYEQYF.